Below are 15 T cell receptor beta chains sequenced from a single sample in a study of T cell responses to AZD1222 COVID-19 vaccine. TCRdb's copy holds only in-frame clones and misses some; the assay was immunoSEQ multiplex PCR. Here the sample spans some 120,000 clones, 84% being singletons. This material consisted of peripheral blood, taken 28 days after the second AZD1222 dose. These receptors originate from an adult who received the AZD1222 COVID-19 vaccine.

The V and J genes are TRBV5-8 and TRBJ2-1; perhaps D is TRBD1 or TRBD2 (5 bases each). Germline CDR1 SGHTS, CDR2 YDEGEE. The CDR3 length is 13 residues. V lost 10 bases, J lost 2 bases, and 13 bases lay in between. The CDR3 bases are TGTGCCGGCGGGTCGGACACCTACAATGAGCAGTTCTTC. This gives the protein CAGGSDTYNEQFF.

The chain has TRBV19 and TRBJ1-5; no definite D call. Trimming took off 4 bases at V and 9 bases at J, with 10 bases between the two ends. CDR3 length: 12 amino acids. The germline V gene has CDR1 LNHDA and CDR2 SQIVND (reference sequence). This chain's CDR3 is CASSNGLRPQHF. CDR3 DNA sequence: TGTGCCAGTAGTAACGGGTTACGGCCCCAGCATTTT.

The chain employs TRBV2 and TRBJ1-3; TRBD1 aligns across 8 bases. The junction had 16 bases not matched to a gene; V was cut back by 8 bases and J by 4 bases. The CDR3 is made up of 17 amino acids. Germline V lookup: CDR1 SNHLY, CDR2 FYNNEI. The CDR3 sequence is CASGGGTGFRQGNTIYF. The CDR3 DNA reads as TGTGCCAGCGGGGGGGGGACAGGCTTTCGGCAGGGAAACACCATATATTTT.

This chain uses TRBV30 with TRBJ2-6; no clear D gene. V was cut by 0 bases and J by 2 bases, with 5 bases left in between. Germline V gene lookup returns CDR1 GTSNPN and CDR2 SVGIG (reference sequence). This CDR3 is built from 14 residues. The CDR3 region has the DNA TGTGCCTGGAGTGTTGACCCTGGGGCCAACGTCCTGACTTTC. Its translation is CAWSVDPGANVLTF.

The V and J genes are TRBV10-3 and TRBJ1-1, with 7 bases aligning to TRBD1. With 6 bases clipped from V and 10 bases from J, the junction kept 11 bases outside the gene matches. Per germline, CDR1 ENHRY and CDR2 SYGVKD. The CDR3 totals 13 residues. CDR3 protein: CAIRGQSGEGAFF. In nucleotides, the CDR3 is TGTGCCATCAGGGGACAGTCGGGCGAGGGAGCTTTCTTT.

This chain links TRBV6-2 or TRBV6-3 with TRBJ1-2; 8 bases are shared with TRBD1. The CDR3 runs 13 residues. V shed 6 bases and J 5 bases; nucleotides not matched to a gene: 5. Germline lookup yields CDR1 MNHEY and CDR2 SVGEGT. The CDR3 is CASSETGVYGYTF. The CDR3 bases are TGTGCCAGCAGCGAGACAGGGGTGTATGGCTACACCTTC.

CDR3 amino acids: CAWNSAGELFF. CDR3 bases: TGTGCCTGGAACTCTGCCGGGGAGCTGTTTTTT. The gene calls are TRBV30 and TRBJ2-2; no reliable D call. Germline lookup yields CDR1 GTSNPN and CDR2 SVGIG (reference sequence). The length of the CDR3 is 11 residues. The V end lost 4 bases, the J end lost 6 bases, and 6 bases lay between the germline ends.

The chain joins TRBV5-1 to TRBJ2-7; 12 bases line up with TRBD2. CDR1 and CDR2 from the germline V gene are SGHRS and YFSETQ. V lost 3 bases to trimming and J lost 2 bases; unmatched junction nucleotides: 0. The CDR3 covers 14 residues. The CDR3 sequence is CASSWTSGTYEQYF. The CDR3 nucleotides read TGCGCCAGCAGCTGGACTAGCGGGACCTACGAGCAGTACTTC.

The chain employs TRBV6-1 and TRBJ1-2, with D unclear. V lost 11 bases to trimming and J lost 1 base, with 14 bases between them. CDR1 is MNHNS and CDR2 is SASEGT in the germline V gene. The CDR3 extends over 13 amino acids. The CDR3 sequence: CAGRLESNYGYTF. CDR3 DNA sequence: TGTGCCGGTAGGCTAGAAAGTAACTATGGCTACACCTTC.

The rearrangement links TRBV7-2 to TRBJ2-7; 10 nucleotides align to TRBD1. This CDR3 region has 16 residues. CDR1 and CDR2 (germline): SGHTA, FQGNSA. The junction had 4 bases not matched to a gene; V was cut back by 0 bases and J by 2 bases. Here the CDR3 DNA reads TGTGCCAGCAGCTTAGCCGGGACAGGGGTCCCCTACGAGCAGTACTTC. Amino acid sequence: CASSLAGTGVPYEQYF.

This chain links TRBV6-6 with TRBJ2-2; tentatively, D is TRBD1 (6 bases). The germline CDR1 and CDR2 sequences are MNHNY and SVGAGI (reference sequence). The CDR3 has 14 residues. With 6 bases removed from V and 2 bases from J, the gap between germline ends came to 10 bases. The CDR3 DNA sequence: TGTGCCAGCAGCAGGGACACCAACACCGGGGAGCTGTTTTTT. It translates to CASSRDTNTGELFF.

The rearrangement links TRBV6-5 to TRBJ2-4; possibly TRBD1 for D (5 bases). The CDR3 spans 15 residues. Deletions cut 8 bases from V and 1 base from J, with 15 bases between. Germline CDR1 reads MNHEY; CDR2 reads SVGAGI. CDR3 residues: CASGASIGAKNIQYF. CDR3 coding DNA: TGTGCCAGCGGGGCATCAATCGGGGCCAAAAACATTCAGTACTTC.

The chain uses TRBV4-3 and TRBJ1-4; no clear D. Germline lookup yields CDR1 LGHNA and CDR2 YSLEER. Trimming left V 3 bases short and J 2 bases short, with 7 bases between. The CDR3 has 14 residues. DNA of the CDR3: TGCGCCAGCAGCCAGGAAGGTACTAATGAAAAACTGTTTTTT. Protein: CASSQEGTNEKLFF.

The genes are TRBV11-2 and TRBJ2-7, with TRBD1 matching over 7 bases. V gave up 4 bases and J gave up 5 bases; unmatched junction bases: 5. Germline CDR1 reads SGHAT; CDR2 reads FQNNGV. The CDR3 sequence is 13 residues long. The DNA for the CDR3 is TGTGCCAGCAGCTCCACAGGGGAAGACGAGCAGTACTTC. It codes for CASSSTGEDEQYF.

The rearrangement links TRBV14 to TRBJ1-4, with TRBD1 matching 8 bases. CDR1 SGHDN and CDR2 FVKESK come from the germline V gene. This CDR3 comprises 16 residues. Trimming cost V 1 base and J 8 bases; bases outside gene matches: 9. CDR3 region: CASSQAQLDREEKLFF. CDR3 coding DNA: TGTGCCAGCAGCCAAGCTCAATTGGACAGGGAGGAAAAACTGTTTTTT.